This T cell receptor beta chain is from a study of human T cells and chemical hapten exposure. Looking at the study overall: Doses of diphenylcyclopropenone went to the patients' scalps weekly throughout the approximately 25-week study.

The V gene end was trimmed by 3 bases and the J gene end by 9 bases; junction bases not matched to a gene: 8. CDR1 and CDR2 (germline): ENHRY, SYGVKD. This CDR3 has 16 residues. A single record per CDR3 protein comes from TCRdb applying MiXCR to the RACE reads. The table lists about 120,000 distinct CDR3 sequences, around 10% of them singletons. This clonotype was seen only a few times. Time point given: patch test 1, 2 weeks after DPC sensitization. Treatment reported: therapeutic diphenylcyclopropenone sensitization with weekly scalp DPC. The source is a woman aged 45 to 65 with alopecia areata. Some clones in this sample may be carry-over from other donors' samples. The chain links TRBV10-3 to TRBJ2-7; 16 bases are shared with TRBD2. This material consisted of whole blood, taken in connection with sensitization to the hapten diphenylcyclopropenone (DPC). The DNA of the CDR3 is TGTGCCATCAGTGACCTCGAGGGACTAGCGGGAGGGAGGCAGTACTTC. Translated, it gives CAISDLEGLAGGRQYF.